Given below is one T cell receptor beta chain in context. The CDR3 totals 15 residues. V shed 6 bases and J 5 bases; nucleotides not matched to a gene: 7. Germline CDR1 ENHRY, CDR2 SYGVKD. The PCR ran on 60 Vbeta and 13 Jbeta primers. TCRdb's copy holds only in-frame clones and misses some; the assay was immunoSEQ multiplex PCR. The table lists around 97,000 clones, roughly two thirds of them singletons. This entry is derived from a study of cytomegalovirus exposure and HLA in healthy donors. The TCR originated in a man aged 40-50 years in good health and CMV-seronegative. The source material was PBMCs. The chain carries TRBV10-3 and TRBJ2-7; 13 bases agree with TRBD2. The CDR3 here is CAISTSGGAIDEQYF. CDR3 bases: TGTGCCATCAGCACTAGCGGGGGGGCCATCGACGAGCAGTACTTC.